The 15 T cell receptor beta chains presented below share a single source sample, sequenced in a study of T cell responses to AZD1222 COVID-19 vaccine. The assay was immunoSEQ multiplex PCR, and TCRdb's table has in-frame clones only and misses some. Seen here are 150,000 or so clones, around 94% observed once, and the top ten hold 0.64%. The material was peripheral blood, obtained on day 0 of AZD1222 vaccination. The source is an adult in good health.

The genes are TRBV6-5 and TRBJ1-2; D is ambiguous. The CDR3 contains 10 residues. The V end lost 10 bases, the J end lost 4 bases, and 7 bases lay between the germline ends. From germline, CDR1 is MNHEY and CDR2 SVGAGI. The CDR3 sequence is CATRVYGYTF. The CDR3 DNA reads TGTGCCACCCGAGTCTATGGCTACACCTTC.

This rearrangement joins TRBV10-3 to TRBJ1-6; D is unclear. The CDR3 length is 14 residues. The germline V gene has CDR1 ENHRY and CDR2 SYGVKD. V lost 6 bases and J 7 bases, leaving 13 bases between the germline ends. CDR3 nucleotides: TGTGCCATCAGAGGGCAGTTGGACAATTCACCCCTCCACTTT. Translating it yields CAIRGQLDNSPLHF.

This chain connects TRBV5-1 to TRBJ2-1; D unclear. This CDR3 has 13 residues. Trimming cost V 1 base and J 7 bases, with 9 bases left between them. Germline V gene data show CDR1 as SGHRS and CDR2 as YFSETQ. The CDR3 bases are TGCGCCAGCAGCTTGACCTGGCGGAATGAGCAGTTCTTC. Translated: CASSLTWRNEQFF.

CDR3 in DNA: TGTGCCAGCAGATCGTCCAGCTATTCGACGAGGAGCGGGGAGCTGTTTTTT. Translated: CASRSSSYSTRSGELFF. V usage is TRBV3-1 (or the pseudogene TRBV3-2) and J usage is TRBJ2-2; D ambiguous. CDR3 length: 17 residues. CDR1 is LGHDT, CDR2 YNNKEL, per germline (reference sequence). The germline V and J ends were trimmed by 6 bases and 7 bases, with 24 bases remaining between them.

Only one count was recorded for this clone. The V call is TRBV6-5, the J call TRBJ2-1; the match to TRBD1 covers 12 bases. The CDR3 is 16 residues long. Germline-derived CDR1 and CDR2 are MNHEY and SVGAGI. The ends lost 3 bases at V and 6 bases at J; junction bases unmatched: 6. The CDR3: CASSYSGTGGINEQFF. For the CDR3, the DNA is TGTGCCAGCAGTTATTCCGGGACAGGGGGCATCAATGAGCAGTTCTTC.

This clone turned up a few times. In DNA, the CDR3 is TGCGCCAGCAGCTTGGCCTGGGGGGCTGTCGGCGAGCAGTACTTC. Encoded protein: CASSLAWGAVGEQYF. The chain combines TRBV5-1 with TRBJ2-7; D may correspond to TRBD1 or TRBD2 (6 bases each). CDR3 length: 15 amino acids. With 0 bases removed from V and 6 bases from J, the gap between germline ends came to 16 bases. Per the germline V gene, CDR1 is SGHRS and CDR2 is YFSETQ.

This clone has just a few counts. V gene TRBV2 combines with J gene TRBJ1-2; D ambiguous. This CDR3 contains 15 residues. Trimming shortened V by 3 bases and J by 7 bases, and 18 bases separated the two germline ends. Per the germline V gene, CDR1 is SNHLY and CDR2 is FYNNEI. CDR3 protein: CASSDRTTTQRGYTF. The CDR3, as DNA: TGTGCCAGCAGTGATCGAACGACCACCCAGCGTGGCTACACCTTC.

This clone has only one observation. V gene TRBV18 combines with J gene TRBJ1-1, with 7 bases fitting TRBD1. CDR3 length: 13 residues. CDR1 and CDR2 from the germline V gene are KGHSH and LQKENI. V lost 5 bases, J lost 5 bases, and 5 bases stayed unmatched. The CDR3 sequence: CASSIGTATEAFF. In nucleotides, the CDR3 is TGTGCCAGCTCAATAGGGACAGCAACTGAAGCTTTCTTT.

The CDR3 is CAWSGLSYEQYF. DNA of the CDR3: TGTGCCTGGAGCGGGCTCTCCTACGAGCAGTACTTC. The V and J genes are TRBV30 and TRBJ2-7; D gene uncertain. Germline V gene sequence: CDR1 GTSNPN, CDR2 SVGIG (reference sequence). Trimming took off 3 bases at V and 0 bases at J, with 6 bases between the two ends. This CDR3 region has 12 residues. Drawing the rest from reference TRBV30 and TRBJ2-7, the complete variable domain is SQTIHQWPATLVQPVGSPLSLECTVEGTSNPNLYWYRQAAGRGLQLLFYSVGIGQISSEVPQNLSASRPQDRQFILSSKKLLLSDSGFYLCAWSGLSYEQYFGPGTRLTVT.

V is TRBV6-1 and J is TRBJ1-3; tentative D call: TRBD1 (6 bases). Germline V gene sequence: CDR1 MNHNS, CDR2 SASEGT. V lost 4 bases to trimming and J lost 0 bases, with 16 bases between them. This CDR3 is built from 17 residues. The CDR3 DNA follows: TGTGCCAGCAGTGGTCTACAGGGCTTCCTCTCTGGAAACACCATATATTTT. Amino acid sequence: CASSGLQGFLSGNTIYF.

The CDR3 region has the DNA TGTGCCAGCAGCTCGACAGGGGTAACTGAAGCTTTCTTT. Its protein product is CASSSTGVTEAFF. The chain couples TRBV7-9 to TRBJ1-1; 8 bases are shared with TRBD1. V gave up 4 bases and J gave up 5 bases; unmatched junction bases: 3. The CDR3 is 13 amino acids. Germline-derived CDR1 and CDR2 are SEHNR and FQNEAQ (reference sequence). Together with reference TRBV7-9 and TRBJ1-1, the CDR3 gives the full variable domain: DTGVSQNPRHKITKRGQNVTFRCDPISEHNRLYWYRQTLGQGPEFLTYFQNEAQLEKSRLLSDRFSAERPKGSFSTLEIQRTEQGDSAMYLCASSSTGVTEAFFGQGTRLTVV.

The chain uses TRBV27 and TRBJ1-3; 10 nucleotides agree with TRBD1. Germline CDR1 reads MNHEY; CDR2 reads SMNVEV (reference sequence). Germline trimming cut 8 bases from V and 1 base from J; bases unmatched to any gene: 2. The CDR3 extends over 14 amino acids. The CDR3 DNA sequence: TGTGCCAGCTCGGGACAGGGGTCTGGAAACACCATATATTTT. It specifies CASSGQGSGNTIYF.

This clone showed up just once. The chain uses TRBV5-4 and TRBJ1-5; D is unresolved. In germline, CDR1 is SGHNT, CDR2 YYREEE (reference sequence). V lost 0 bases, J lost 3 bases, and 7 bases lay in between. The CDR3 is 14 amino acids. The CDR3 nucleotides read TGTGCCAGCAGCTTGGGAGGGTACAATCAGCCCCAGCATTTT. Amino acid sequence: CASSLGGYNQPQHF.

The V and J genes are TRBV28 and TRBJ1-2, with a possible D match to TRBD1 (5 bases). Germline V CDR1 and CDR2: MDHEN, SYDVKM. CDR3 length: 15 residues. Trimming took off 10 bases at V and 8 bases at J, with 26 bases between the two ends. CDR3 protein: CATTDPIFMGRGYTF. For the CDR3, the DNA is TGTGCCACCACTGACCCCATTTTCATGGGGCGGGGCTACACCTTC.

DNA for the CDR3: TGTGCCAGCAGCTTTCCCGGAGGGGTGACGCAGTATTTT. It codes for CASSFPGGVTQYF. The rearrangement links TRBV7-2 to TRBJ2-3, with D perhaps TRBD2 (6 bases). V lost 3 bases and J 9 bases, leaving 13 bases between the germline ends. This CDR3 has 13 residues. Germline CDR1 SGHTA, CDR2 FQGNSA.